These 2 T cell receptor beta chains share one sample of origin, sequenced in a study of vaccination and CD4 T cells after COVID-19 (dated by TCRdb to between 2021 and 2024). These TCRs' antigens remain unknown. The label giving this sample's treatment or condition can be read as: approximately nine-day PBMC culture with coronavirus spike peptide pools or control peptides (ViraFEST assay). Receptors were amplified or captured by PCR. The reads were generated on an Illumina iSeq 100. At the Johns Hopkins FTIC core, DNA from the cultured CD4+ T cells underwent TCR sequencing with the Oncomine TCR Beta short-read assay. TCRdb passed the public sequencing reads through fastp at Q25 and MiXCR, retaining productive beta sequences. Duplicate CDR3 protein sequences are folded into a single record with the most common DNA and genes. This sample holds 7,000 or so distinct CDR3 sequences; about 70% were observed only once. The ten biggest clones cover 30% to 35% of the sample.

The sample taken for sequencing was CD4+ T cells from blood, cultured in vitro. All receptors derive from a human donor who had recovered from COVID-19.

The rearrangement uses TRBV20-1 and TRBJ1-1; a possible D gene is TRBD1 (5 bases). V lost 2 bases, J lost 6 bases, and 13 bases lay in between. The germline gives CDR1 DFQATT, CDR2 SNEGSKA (reference sequence). The CDR3 totals 13 residues. This CDR3 reads CSARRQGRSEAFF. The CDR3 DNA reads as TGCAGTGCTAGAAGGCAGGGAAGGTCTGAAGCTTTCTTT.

There are a few counts of this clonotype. The gene calls are TRBV24-1 and TRBJ2-5; 13 nucleotides agree with TRBD2. The CDR3 contains 16 residues. Germline V lookup: CDR1 KGHDR, CDR2 SFDVKD. The V gene end was trimmed by 6 bases and the J gene end by 5 bases; junction bases not matched to a gene: 8. The CDR3 loop reads CATSRTSGSGWETQYF. In nucleotides, the CDR3 is TGTGCCACCAGTCGGACTAGCGGGAGCGGATGGGAGACCCAGTACTTC.